Listed below are T cell receptor beta chains from one sample, sequenced in a study of neoadjuvant anti-PD-1 for oral cavity cancer. Repertoires were generated with immunoSEQ multiplex PCR, while TCRdb's copy carries only in-frame clones and drops some. The table includes fewer than 15,000 clones, 65% to 75% detected once. The sample was PBMCs, taken after nivolumab (anti-PD-1) treatment. The receptors derive from a person aged 35 to 85 with oral cavity squamous cell carcinoma. The CDR3 runs from the conserved cysteine through the conserved F or W. The D gene is left open where the match is weak. Expanded clones are given a class, and other clones once, few, many or no size at all.

TRBJ2-7 TRBV27 NA few CASSWGPRSYEQYF TGTGCCAGCAGTTGGGGACCCAGGTCCTACGAGCAGTACTTC
TRBJ1-2 TRBV14 NA NA CASSTSGILGGYTF TGTGCCAGCAGCACCTCTGGAATATTGGGTGGCTACACCTTC
TRBJ2-3 TRBV27 NA NA CASSPLPARGTDTQYF TGTGCCAGCAGTCCCCTCCCTGCCCGGGGCACAGATACGCAGTATTTT
TRBJ2-6 TRBV7-9 NA NA CASSSPETPPSSGANVLTF TGTGCCAGCAGCTCTCCCGAGACTCCGCCTTCCTCTGGGGCCAACGTCCTGACTTTC
TRBJ1-1 TRBV19 TRBD1 NA CASSPPGQGRMNTEAFF TGTGCCAGTAGTCCACCGGGACAGGGGCGGATGAACACTGAAGCTTTCTTT
TRBJ2-3 TRBV27 NA NA CASSSPGGTDTQYF TGTGCCAGCAGTTCTCCGGGTGGCACAGATACGCAGTATTTT
TRBJ1-2 TRBV6-6 NA NA CASSYGDTRGGYTF TGTGCCAGCAGTTATGGGGACACAAGGGGTGGCTACACCTTC
TRBJ1-1 TRBV7-6 TRBD1 NA CASSLETGAMNTEAFF TGTGCCAGCAGCTTAGAGACAGGGGCCATGAACACTGAAGCTTTCTTT
TRBJ2-3 TRBV5-1 NA NA CASSLAPGDLTDTQYF TGCGCCAGCAGCTTGGCTCCGGGGGACCTAACAGATACGCAGTATTTT
TRBJ1-4 TRBV7-9 NA NA CASSLQLEKLFF TGTGCCAGCAGCCTCCAACTTGAAAAACTGTTTTTT
TRBJ1-2 TRBV5-8 NA NA CASSLTRDYGYTF TGTGCCAGCAGCTTGACGCGGGACTATGGCTACACCTTC
TRBJ2-2 TRBV28 TRBD1 few CASSFWTGAGNTGELFF TGTGCCAGCAGTTTCTGGACAGGGGCGGGGAACACCGGGGAGCTGTTTTTT
TRBJ2-7 TRBV7-6 TRBD1 NA CASSSGQGREQYF TGTGCCAGCAGCTCGGGACAGGGGAGGGAGCAGTACTTC
TRBJ2-5 TRBV4-1 TRBD1 NA CASSQGDRATRETQYF TGCGCCAGCAGCCAAGGGGACAGGGCTACTAGAGAGACCCAGTACTTC
TRBJ2-1 TRBV5-6 TRBD1 NA CASSLIDRAENEQFF TGTGCCAGCAGCTTAATAGACAGGGCGGAGAATGAGCAGTTCTTC
TRBJ2-7 TRBV19 NA NA CASSIKGYEQYF TGTGCCAGTAGTATAAAAGGGTACGAGCAGTACTTC
TRBJ2-1 TRBV7-2 TRBD2 few CASSPLSGSGNEQFF TGTGCCAGCAGCCCTCTCAGCGGGAGTGGCAATGAGCAGTTCTTC
TRBJ1-5 TRBV7-2 NA few CASSLAGTEVQPQHF TGTGCCAGCAGCTTAGCAGGGACCGAGGTCCAGCCCCAGCATTTT
TRBJ2-5 TRBV7-7 NA NA CASSKGLKETQYF TGTGCTAGCAGCAAAGGGCTGAAAGAGACCCAGTACTTC
TRBJ2-7 TRBV7-8 NA NA CASSLSGARAEQYF TGTGCCAGCAGCTTATCCGGAGCGAGGGCCGAGCAGTACTTC
TRBJ2-7 TRBV7-8 NA NA CASSSSPVTYEQYF TGTGCCAGCAGCTCCTCCCCAGTTACCTACGAGCAGTACTTC
TRBJ2-2 TRBV25-1 NA NA CASSRTGELFF TGTGCCAGCAGCCGCACCGGGGAGCTGTTTTTT
TRBJ2-2 TRBV30 NA NA CAWSRRPNTGELFF TGTGCCTGGAGTCGGCGGCCGAACACCGGGGAGCTGTTTTTT
TRBJ1-5 TRBV10-3 NA NA CAGGAHEGNQPQHF TGTGCCGGCGGGGCTCACGAGGGTAATCAGCCCCAGCATTTT
TRBJ2-5 TRBV15 TRBD2 NA CATSTAGLAEQETQYF TGTGCCACCAGCACCGCGGGACTAGCGGAACAAGAGACCCAGTACTTC
TRBJ1-2 TRBV28 NA NA CASSLLVRVRNYGYTF TGTGCCAGCAGTTTATTAGTTAGGGTTAGGAACTATGGCTACACCTTC
TRBJ2-7 TRBV7-9 NA NA CASSPRDWTYEQYF TGTGCCAGCAGCCCCAGGGACTGGACCTACGAGCAGTACTTC
TRBJ2-7 TRBV28 TRBD2 NA CASSLGGLAGAYEQYF TGTGCCAGCAGTTTGGGGGGACTAGCGGGAGCCTACGAGCAGTACTTC
TRBJ2-7 TRBV20-1 NA NA CSASRVVEQYF TGCAGTGCTAGCAGGGTTGTCGAGCAGTACTTC
TRBJ2-3 TRBV6-1 TRBD1 NA CASRIRQGPDTQYF TGTGCCAGCAGGATACGACAGGGCCCAGATACGCAGTATTTT
TRBJ1-1 TRBV6-5 TRBD1 NA CASSYAGQGANTEAFF TGTGCCAGCAGTTACGCCGGACAGGGGGCGAACACTGAAGCTTTCTTT
TRBJ1-2 TRBV5-5 NA NA CASSFEGVLGYTF TGTGCCAGCAGCTTTGAAGGGGTTCTTGGCTACACCTTC
TRBJ2-3 TRBV29-1 NA NA CSVEEIFLTTDTQYF TGCAGCGTTGAAGAAATATTTCTTACCACAGATACGCAGTATTTT
TRBJ2-1 TRBV30 NA once CAWSLGEQFF TGTGCCTGGTCCCTCGGTGAGCAGTTCTTC
TRBJ2-7 TRBV11-2 NA NA CASSLGDGYEQYF TGTGCCAGCAGCTTGGGGGACGGCTACGAGCAGTACTTC
TRBJ2-7 TRBV5-1 NA once CASSRGLPPIEQYF TGCGCCAGCAGTCGCGGACTTCCCCCCATCGAGCAGTACTTC
TRBJ2-3 TRBV12-5 NA NA CASGSKEAGILDTQYF TGTGCTAGTGGCTCCAAAGAGGCGGGAATATTGGATACGCAGTATTTT
TRBJ2-7 TRBV10-3 TRBD2 NA CAIRGLGRYEQYF TGTGCCATCAGGGGACTAGGACGGTACGAGCAGTACTTC
TRBJ2-1 TRBV6-8 TRBD2 NA CASSSPTSGHNEQFF TGTGCCAGCAGTTCACCGACTAGCGGTCACAATGAGCAGTTCTTC
TRBJ1-2 TRBV10-2 TRBD1 NA CASSDPDRGQVEYYGYTF TGCGCCAGCAGTGATCCGGACAGGGGGCAAGTGGAGTACTATGGCTACACCTTC
TRBJ1-1 TRBV7-3 NA NA CASSPRGGAEAFF TGTGCCAGCAGCCCCCGGGGGGGGGCTGAAGCTTTCTTT
TRBJ2-4 TRBV7-3 NA NA CASTPGLKNIQYF TGTGCCAGCACCCCGGGGTTAAAAAACATTCAGTACTTC
TRBJ2-1 TRBV9 NA NA CASSVGDSFYNEQFF TGTGCCAGCAGCGTAGGAGACTCCTTCTACAATGAGCAGTTCTTC
TRBJ1-2 TRBV6-5 NA once CASSYSSRVNYGYTF TGTGCCAGCAGTTACTCGTCACGAGTCAACTATGGCTACACCTTC
TRBJ2-5 TRBV6-6 NA NA CASSYRERETQYF TGTGCCAGCAGTTACAGGGAAAGGGAGACCCAGTACTTC
TRBJ1-1 TRBV2 NA NA CASTLMGGLNTEAFF TGTGCCAGCACTTTGATGGGGGGATTGAACACTGAAGCTTTCTTT
TRBJ2-7 TRBV10-1 TRBD1 NA CASSEQGGGKQYF TGCGCCAGCAGTGAACAGGGGGGAGGAAAGCAGTACTTC
TRBJ2-1 TRBV13 NA NA CASGPRQAYNEQFF TGTGCCAGCGGTCCTCGACAGGCCTACAATGAGCAGTTCTTC
TRBJ1-4 TRBV6-1 NA NA CASSEAGQGFLNEKLFF TGTGCCAGCAGTGAAGCGGGGCAAGGATTCCTTAATGAAAAACTGTTTTTT
TRBJ1-1 TRBV4-1 TRBD1 NA CASSQGEWDRGTEAFF TGCGCCAGCAGCCAAGGCGAGTGGGACAGGGGCACTGAAGCTTTCTTT
TRBJ1-1 TRBV6-5 NA NA CASSYSSGLDTEAFF TGTGCCAGCAGTTACTCTTCGGGGTTGGACACTGAAGCTTTCTTT